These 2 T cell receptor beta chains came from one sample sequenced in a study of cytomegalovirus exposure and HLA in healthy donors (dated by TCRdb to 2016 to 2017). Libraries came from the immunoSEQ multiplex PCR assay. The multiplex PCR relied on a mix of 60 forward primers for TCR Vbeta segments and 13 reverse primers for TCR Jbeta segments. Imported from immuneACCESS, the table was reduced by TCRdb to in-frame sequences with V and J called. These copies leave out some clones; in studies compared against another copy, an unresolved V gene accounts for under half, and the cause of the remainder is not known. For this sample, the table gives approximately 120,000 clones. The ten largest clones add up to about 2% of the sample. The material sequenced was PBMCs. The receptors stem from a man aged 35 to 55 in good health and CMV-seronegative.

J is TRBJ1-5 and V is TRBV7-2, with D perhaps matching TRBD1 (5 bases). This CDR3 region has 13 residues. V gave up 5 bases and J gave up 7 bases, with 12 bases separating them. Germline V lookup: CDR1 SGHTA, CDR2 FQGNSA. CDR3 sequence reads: CASSRTMGQPQHF. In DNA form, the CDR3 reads TGTGCCAGCAGCCGGACAATGGGGCAGCCCCAGCATTTT.

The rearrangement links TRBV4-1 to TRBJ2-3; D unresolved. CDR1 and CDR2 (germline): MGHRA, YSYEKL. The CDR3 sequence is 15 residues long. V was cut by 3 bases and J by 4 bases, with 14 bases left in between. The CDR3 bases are TGCGCCAGCAGCCAGCCCCGGTCAGCGCCAGATACGCAGTATTTT. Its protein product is CASSQPRSAPDTQYF.